The rows below give T cell receptor beta chains drawn from one sample of a study of blood T cell repertoires in COVID-19. Sequencing was performed with immunoSEQ multiplex PCR; in TCRdb, only in-frame clones are kept and a portion is missing. The sample has 200,000 to 250,000 clones; 88% are singletons. Sequenced sample: PBMCs or T cells enriched from blood (not recorded which). Receptors originate from a woman aged 25 to 45 who had recovered from COVID-19. Each CDR3 is given with its conserved first and last residue. D genes are given only for firm matches. Size tells how often a clone was seen (once, few, many) or the class of an expanded clone, and some rows leave it out.

J,size,length,V,D,DNA,CDR3
TRBJ1-3,-,13,TRBV2,-,TGTGCCAGCATCCTCAGTACCGGAAACACCATATATTTT,CASILSTGNTIYF
TRBJ2-7,-,18,TRBV7-9,TRBD2,TGTGCCAGCAGCTTAGCTGAATTACGGAGCGGGGGGTTCTACGAGCAGTACTTC,CASSLAELRSGGFYEQYF
TRBJ2-7,-,16,TRBV4-3,TRBD2,TGCGCCAGCAGCCACCTAGCGGGGGGGAGCTCCTACGAGCAGTACTTC,CASSHLAGGSSYEQYF
TRBJ1-2,many,16,TRBV6-2/TRBV6-3,TRBD1,TGTGCCAGCAGTTGGCAACAGGGGAGATCTAACTATGGCTACACCTTC,CASSWQQGRSNYGYTF
TRBJ1-1,-,14,TRBV7-3,-,TGTGCCAGCAAAACGGACAGACAAAGTACTGAAGCTTTCTTT,CASKTDRQSTEAFF
TRBJ2-3,-,14,TRBV4-2,-,TGTGCCAGCAGCCAAGGAGTTAGCGCAGATACGCAGTATTTT,CASSQGVSADTQYF
TRBJ2-5,once,14,TRBV5-4,TRBD1,TGTGCCAGCAGCGCCGGGACAGGGGTAAGGACCCAGTACTTC,CASSAGTGVRTQYF
TRBJ2-7,-,15,TRBV6-5,TRBD1,TGTGCCAGCAGTCGACCGGGACAGGGGGCAAACGAGCAGTACTTC,CASSRPGQGANEQYF
TRBJ2-2,once,14,TRBV6-5,-,TGTGCCAGCAGGTGGCAGGGAAACACCGGGGAGCTGTTTTTT,CASRWQGNTGELFF
TRBJ1-1,-,16,TRBV11-2,-,TGTGCCAGCAGCCCGACGACAGACAACATGAACACTGAAGCTTTCTTT,CASSPTTDNMNTEAFF
TRBJ1-2,once,11,TRBV7-9,-,TGTGCCAGCAGCTTCGGTCCTGGCTACACCTTC,CASSFGPGYTF
TRBJ2-7,-,14,TRBV7-2,TRBD2,TGTGCCAGCAGCTTAAGACTAGCTGGGTACGAGCAGTACTTC,CASSLRLAGYEQYF
TRBJ1-6,once,15,TRBV19,-,TGTGCCAGTAGTATCAGAACAGATTATAATTCACCCCTCCACTTT,CASSIRTDYNSPLHF
TRBJ2-3,-,16,TRBV7-3,TRBD1,TGTGCCAGCAGCTTAACGCGCAGGGGGCTTGGAGATACGCAGTATTTT,CASSLTRRGLGDTQYF
TRBJ2-3,once,17,TRBV28,-,TGTGCCAGCAGTTCTGGGGGGGGCCCATCTAGCACAGATACGCAGTATTTT,CASSSGGGPSSTDTQYF
TRBJ2-1,few,15,TRBV6-1,TRBD2,TGTGCCAGCAGTGAAACAAGGTCTAGCGGACCTCCGCAGTTCTTC,CASSETRSSGPPQFF
TRBJ2-7,-,16,TRBV5-6,-,TGTGCCAGCAGCATTGGGGCCCTCTACAGGTTCTACGAGCAGTACTTC,CASSIGALYRFYEQYF
TRBJ1-1,-,11,TRBV20-1,-,TGCAGTGCTAACTTTAACACTGAAGCTTTCTTT,CSANFNTEAFF
TRBJ1-3,-,16,TRBV4-2,-,TGTGCCAGCAGCCAAGATCTCCGGGTGACTGGAAACACCATATATTTT,CASSQDLRVTGNTIYF
TRBJ2-1,-,16,TRBV4-3,TRBD2,TGCGCCAGCAGCCACGCCAGGAGCGGGGGGTTCAATGAGCAGTTCTTC,CASSHARSGGFNEQFF
TRBJ2-2,many,15,TRBV6-2/TRBV6-3,-,TGTGCCAGCAGTTACTCTCCCTTCCCCACCGGGGAGCTGTTTTTT,CASSYSPFPTGELFF
TRBJ2-1,-,15,TRBV11-2,TRBD2,TGTGCCAGCAGCTTAGTTAGCGGGGGGAAAAATGAGCAGTTCTTC,CASSLVSGGKNEQFF
TRBJ2-7,-,14,TRBV5-1,-,TGCGCCAGCAGCTTGTCCGGGCAGGGGGGCGAGCAGTACTTC,CASSLSGQGGEQYF
TRBJ1-6,-,15,TRBV27,-,TGTGCCAGCAGTTTATCCGGCTCCTATAATTCACCCCTCCACTTT,CASSLSGSYNSPLHF
TRBJ2-5,few,16,TRBV5-4,TRBD2,TGTGCCAGCAGCTTGGGAGGAGGAGCGGGGCAAGAGACCCAGTACTTC,CASSLGGGAGQETQYF
TRBJ1-1,-,11,TRBV20-1,-,TGCAGCGACAATTTTGGAGGTGAAGCTTTCTTT,CSDNFGGEAFF
TRBJ1-5,-,18,TRBV7-9,-,TGTGCCAGCAGCCTCGAGGTAGATTCGGTATATAGCAATCAGCCCCAGCATTTT,CASSLEVDSVYSNQPQHF